A single sample gave rise to the 18 T cell receptor beta chains below, sequenced in a study of CD8 T cells in ankylosing spondylitis. Points from the study as a whole: Seemingly distinctive of ankylosing spondylitis blood was a TCR beta motif formed by eight highly homologous variants.

These TCRs' antigens remain unknown. TCRdb processed the 5' RACE reads anew with MiXCR; each CDR3 protein has one entry. This sample has around 770,000 distinct CDR3 sequences, with roughly 20% found just once. The material sequenced was blood, either unsorted or a sorted T cell fraction (not recorded which). These receptors were collected from a male donor with ankylosing spondylitis.

The chain uses TRBV9 and TRBJ2-2, with 9 bases matching TRBD2. Unmatched junction bases numbered 1, after V lost 1 base and J lost 0 bases. This CDR3 spans 16 amino acids. Germline assignment: CDR1 SGDLS and CDR2 YYNGEE. The CDR3 protein is CASSVIAGANTGELFF. As DNA, the CDR3 is TGTGCCAGCAGCGTAATAGCGGGAGCGAACACCGGGGAGCTGTTTTTT. Based on the CDR3 plus reference TRBV9 and TRBJ2-2, the full variable domain is DSGVTQTPKHLITATGQRVTLRCSPRSGDLSVYWYQQSLDQGLQFLIQYYNGEERAKGNILERFSAQQFPDLHSELNLSSLELGDSALYFCASSVIAGANTGELFFGEGSRLTVL.

To note about this clonotype: Compared with germline, one end of the junction differs, possibly owing to a read error. The CDR3 spells CASSEGRDRMNTEAFF. As DNA, the CDR3 is TGTGCCAGCAGCGAAGGGAGGGACAGGATGAACACTGAAGCTTTCTTT. The chain couples TRBV6-1 to TRBJ1-1; the match to TRBD1 covers 8 bases. Per germline, CDR1 MNHNS and CDR2 SASEGT. CDR3 size: 16 residues.

The sample holds many counts of this clonotype. The rearrangement uses TRBV4-2 and TRBJ2-3; D not certain. V lost 0 bases and J lost 3, with 10 bases in between. The CDR3 loop spans 15 amino acids. CDR1 is LGHNA and CDR2 is YNFKEQ in the germline V gene. The CDR3 DNA reads as TGTGCCAGCAGCCAAGAGTCCCGGCCTACAGATACGCAGTATTTT. Protein product: CASSQESRPTDTQYF.

This clonotype was counted at least ten times. The V gene is TRBV5-1, the J gene TRBJ2-1, with 10 bases lining up with TRBD2. Germline trimming cut 4 bases from V and 4 bases from J; bases unmatched to any gene: 5. There are 15 residues in the CDR3. Germline CDR1 and CDR2: SGHRS and YFSETQ. The chain's CDR3 is CASSEGAGGYNEQFF. The CDR3 DNA follows: TGCGCCAGCAGCGAAGGAGCGGGAGGGTACAATGAGCAGTTCTTC.

The chain combines TRBV29-1 with TRBJ1-4; tentative D call: TRBD1 (5 bases). The CDR3 runs to 15 residues. The germline V and J ends were trimmed by 6 bases and 2 bases, with 16 bases remaining between them. Germline-derived CDR1 and CDR2 are SQVTM and ANQGSEA. The CDR3 reads CSVVGAGLTNEKLFF. As DNA, the CDR3 is TGCAGCGTGGTGGGCGCAGGGCTGACTAATGAAAAACTGTTTTTT.

This clonotype was detected ten times or more. The rearrangement links TRBV7-9 to TRBJ2-7; no clear D gene. The CDR3 extends over 15 amino acids. The ends were cut back, 4 bases at V and 1 base at J, with 14 bases in the middle. Germline CDR1 is SEHNR and CDR2 is FQNEAQ (reference sequence). The CDR3 reads CASSSRTDASYEQYF. The CDR3 coding sequence is TGTGCCAGCAGCTCCAGAACGGACGCTTCCTACGAGCAGTACTTC.

There are a few counts of this clonotype. The chain links TRBV10-3 to TRBJ2-3, with 14 bases aligning to TRBD2. The CDR3 extends over 15 amino acids. Germline lookup yields CDR1 ENHRY and CDR2 SYGVKD. CDR3 sequence reads: CATRGTSGSPDTQYF. DNA for the CDR3: TGTGCAACCAGGGGGACTAGCGGGAGCCCAGATACGCAGTATTTT.

V and J are TRBV7-8 and TRBJ2-7; D remains unclear. V was clipped by 4 bases and J by 1 base, with 17 bases between them. CDR1 and CDR2 (germline): SGHVS, FQNEAQ. CDR3 length equals 16 residues. CDR3 sequence (DNA): TGTGCCAGCAGCTACCAGATAGACGGTGTATCCTACGAGCAGTACTTC. As protein: CASSYQIDGVSYEQYF. The variable domain in full, with the rest retrieved from reference TRBV7-8 and TRBJ2-7, is GAGVSQSPRYKVAKRGQDVALRCDPISGHVSLFWYQQALGQGPEFLTYFQNEAQLDKSGLPSDRFFAERPEGSVSTLKIQRTQQEDSAVYLCASSYQIDGVSYEQYFGPGTRLTVT.

The V and J genes are TRBV2 and TRBJ1-2, with D perhaps TRBD1 (5 bases). CDR1 and CDR2 (germline): SNHLY, FYNNEI. The CDR3 loop spans 16 amino acids. V was shortened by 7 bases and J by 8 bases, with 26 bases between the two germline ends. The CDR3 nucleotides read TGTGCCAGCACCCCCCGGCCGGGACTGATATTTGGAGGCTACACCTTC. Translating it yields CASTPRPGLIFGGYTF.

The chain joins TRBV6-2 or TRBV6-3 to TRBJ2-7, with no clear D. CDR3 size: 12 residues. V was trimmed by 2 bases and J by 7 bases, leaving 9 bases between them. Germline assignment: CDR1 MNHEY and CDR2 SVGEGT. DNA of the CDR3: TGTGCCAGCAGTTACATGGAGCTGGAGCAGTACTTC. Amino acids: CASSYMELEQYF.

In this sample, this clonotype turned up many times. The J gene is TRBJ2-7, the V gene TRBV7-3, with 10 bases matching TRBD1. Per the germline V gene, CDR1 is SGHTA and CDR2 is FQGTGA. J gave up 1 base and V 3 bases, and 6 bases lay outside the gene matches. The CDR3 spans 16 residues. CDR3 bases: TGTGCCAGCAGCTTTGACAGGGGGCCGGAATCCTACGAGCAGTACTTC. Translating gives CASSFDRGPESYEQYF. Using reference TRBV7-3 and TRBJ2-7 for the parts outside the CDR3, the full variable domain is GAGVSQTPSNKVTEKGKYVELRCDPISGHTALYWYRQSLGQGPEFLIYFQGTGAADDSGLPNDRFFAVRPEGSVSTLKIQRTERGDSAVYLCASSFDRGPESYEQYFGPGTRLTVT.

This chain joins TRBV7-9 and TRBJ1-1, with 7 bases that match TRBD1. V lost 0 bases and J lost 3; bases outside the gene matches: 4. The germline gives CDR1 SEHNR, CDR2 FQNEAQ (reference sequence). CDR3 length equals 15 residues. Written as DNA, the CDR3 is TGTGCCAGCAGCTTAGCGGAGAGGGGGCACACTGAAGCTTTCTTT. Translation gives CASSLAERGHTEAFF.

This chain connects TRBV28 to TRBJ1-4, with D unresolved. Germline CDR1 is MDHEN and CDR2 is SYDVKM. Trimming removed 8 bases from V and 5 bases from J, with 24 bases in between. This CDR3 spans 17 amino acids. CDR3 coding DNA: TGTGCCAGCCCCACGACGGTGATTAGTTCGGAAAATGAAAAACTGTTTTTT. It yields the protein CASPTTVISSENEKLFF. Based on the CDR3 plus reference TRBV28 and TRBJ1-4, the full variable domain is DVKVTQSSRYLVKRTGEKVFLECVQDMDHENMFWYRQDPGLGLRLIYFSYDVKMKEKGDIPEGYSVSREKKERFSLILESASTNQTSMYLCASPTTVISSENEKLFFGSGTQLSVL.

This clonotype has a handful of counts. The J gene is TRBJ1-1, the V gene TRBV10-3, with a tentative D call TRBD1 (5 bases). Per germline, CDR1 ENHRY and CDR2 SYGVKD. The V and J ends lost 5 bases and 3 bases respectively, with 10 bases between them. The CDR3 loop spans 13 amino acids. The CDR3, as DNA: TGTGCCATCAGTAGACAGACAGACACTGAAGCTTTCTTT. This encodes CAISRQTDTEAFF.

This clonotype was recorded a few times. The V call is TRBV5-5, the J call TRBJ2-3, with D perhaps given as TRBD1 or TRBD2 (5 bases each). In germline, CDR1 is SGHKS, CDR2 YYEKEE (reference sequence). The V gene lost 0 bases and the J gene lost 4 bases, with 12 bases spanning the gap. The CDR3 totals 15 residues. CDR3 protein: CASSLGGAKADTQYF. The DNA for the CDR3 is TGTGCCAGCAGCTTGGGAGGGGCCAAGGCAGATACGCAGTATTTT.

This clonotype has only a few counts. V and J are TRBV14 and TRBJ1-1, with D maybe TRBD1 (5 bases). Per the germline V gene, CDR1 is SGHDN and CDR2 is FVKESK. V lost 1 base and J lost 11, with 14 bases in between. The CDR3 has 13 amino acids. CDR3 in amino acids: CASSQVRQGAAFF. CDR3 DNA: TGTGCCAGCAGCCAAGTGAGGCAGGGTGCGGCTTTCTTT.

This chain joins TRBV6-1 and TRBJ2-7; maybe TRBD1 (6 bases). This CDR3 is 14 amino acids long. Looked up from germline, CDR1 is MNHNS and CDR2 is SASEGT. Deletions cut 5 bases from V and 2 bases from J, with 13 bases between. The CDR3, as DNA: TGTGCCAGCAGTAGGACAGCGACTACCTACGAGCAGTACTTC. Translation: CASSRTATTYEQYF.

The CDR3 DNA reads TGTGCCAGCAGTTTCCTGGCGGGAGGATATTTTCGCAATGAGCAGTTCTTC. Amino acids: CASSFLAGGYFRNEQFF. V and J are TRBV12-3 or TRBV12-4 and TRBJ2-1, with 8 bases identical to TRBD2. The CDR3 totals 17 residues. J was trimmed by 6 bases and V by 3 bases; bases with no gene match: 13.